Listed below are T cell receptor beta chains from one sample, sequenced in a study of cytomegalovirus exposure and HLA in healthy donors. Generated by immunoSEQ multiplex PCR, the TCRdb table keeps only in-frame clones and is missing some. The table records 130,000 to 150,000 clones, roughly 76% of them present only once. The sample consisted of PBMCs. The receptors shown here come from a woman aged 25 to 45 in good health and CMV-seronegative. CDR3s include the opening cysteine and the closing phenylalanine or tryptophan. The D gene is left open where the match is weak. Some rows have no size entry. The others give once, few or many, or a class for an expanded clone.

V: TRBV19; D: TRBD2; size: once; J: TRBJ2-7; CDR3: CASSYGTSGNEQYF; DNA: TGTGCCAGTAGTTACGGGACTAGCGGCAACGAGCAGTACTTC
V: TRBV19; D: TRBD1; size: NA; J: TRBJ1-2; CDR3: CASNRDRNYGYTF; DNA: TGTGCCAGTAATCGGGACAGAAACTATGGCTACACCTTC
V: TRBV10-3; D: TRBD1; size: NA; J: TRBJ1-1; CDR3: CAISVTGDNTEAFF; DNA: TGTGCCATCAGTGTCACAGGGGATAACACTGAAGCTTTCTTT
V: TRBV30; D: TRBD2; size: NA; J: TRBJ2-1; CDR3: CAWSPGLADNEQFF; DNA: TGTGCCTGGAGCCCAGGACTAGCGGACAATGAGCAGTTCTTC
V: TRBV11-3; D: TRBD2; size: NA; J: TRBJ2-1; CDR3: CASSSSGGAYNEQFF; DNA: TGTGCCAGCAGCTCCAGCGGGGGGGCCTACAATGAGCAGTTCTTC
V: TRBV28; D: NA; size: NA; J: TRBJ1-2; CDR3: CASSLGGDNYGYTF; DNA: TGTGCCAGCAGTTTAGGAGGGGACAACTATGGCTACACCTTC
V: TRBV2; D: TRBD1; size: once; J: TRBJ1-5; CDR3: CASSDPGDRDGQPQHF; DNA: TGTGCCAGCAGCGACCCCGGGGACAGGGACGGGCAGCCCCAGCATTTT
V: TRBV4-3; D: TRBD2; size: NA; J: TRBJ2-5; CDR3: CASSQEGSGDSPETQYF; DNA: TGCGCCAGCAGCCAAGAAGGTAGCGGGGATAGTCCGGAGACCCAGTACTTC
V: TRBV2; D: NA; size: NA; J: TRBJ2-2; CDR3: CASSEVHPNTGELFF; DNA: TGTGCCAGCAGTGAGGTACACCCGAACACCGGGGAGCTGTTTTTT
V: TRBV7-9; D: TRBD2; size: once; J: TRBJ2-7; CDR3: CASSLAGLAGYEQYF; DNA: TGTGCCAGCAGCTTAGCTGGACTAGCGGGCTACGAGCAGTACTTC
V: TRBV7-6; D: TRBD1; size: NA; J: TRBJ1-1; CDR3: CASSLLSGQGNTEAFF; DNA: TGTGCCAGCAGCTTACTCTCGGGACAGGGGAACACTGAAGCTTTCTTT
V: TRBV7-8; D: NA; size: NA; J: TRBJ2-3; CDR3: CASSEADTQYF; DNA: TGTGCCAGCAGCGAGGCAGATACGCAGTATTTT
V: TRBV4-3; D: NA; size: NA; J: TRBJ2-1; CDR3: CASSASGGWQFF; DNA: TGCGCCAGCAGTGCCTCGGGGGGCTGGCAGTTCTTC
V: TRBV5-1; D: NA; size: NA; J: TRBJ1-3; CDR3: CASSLASGGRAGNTIYF; DNA: TGCGCCAGCAGCTTGGCCAGTGGGGGGAGAGCTGGAAACACCATATATTTT
V: TRBV7-3; D: TRBD1; size: NA; J: TRBJ1-1; CDR3: CASSLNGVTGGAHTEAFF; DNA: TGTGCCAGCAGCTTAAACGGGGTGACAGGGGGCGCGCACACTGAAGCTTTCTTT
V: TRBV7-2; D: NA; size: NA; J: TRBJ2-2; CDR3: CASSSLTQGIGELFF; DNA: TGTGCCAGCAGCTCCTTAACCCAGGGAATCGGGGAGCTGTTTTTT
V: TRBV4-1; D: NA; size: NA; J: TRBJ2-7; CDR3: CASSQEGRGSYEQYF; DNA: TGCGCCAGCAGCCAAGAAGGGCGGGGCTCCTACGAGCAGTACTTC
V: TRBV28; D: TRBD2; size: NA; J: TRBJ2-7; CDR3: CASRPRSSASGRIKVYEQYF; DNA: TGTGCCAGCAGGCCTCGCTCTTCGGCTAGCGGGAGGATTAAGGTCTACGAGCAGTACTTC
V: TRBV7-2; D: NA; size: NA; J: TRBJ1-1; CDR3: CASSLVAGGVATNTEAFF; DNA: TGTGCCAGCAGCTTAGTGGCGGGCGGGGTGGCTACGAACACTGAAGCTTTCTTT
V: TRBV6-5; D: TRBD1; size: NA; J: TRBJ2-5; CDR3: CASSFGQAETQYF; DNA: TGTGCCAGCAGTTTCGGACAGGCGGAGACCCAGTACTTC
V: TRBV6-1; D: TRBD1; size: NA; J: TRBJ1-6; CDR3: CASSRDRGNSPLHF; DNA: TGTGCCAGCAGTCGGGACAGGGGAAATTCACCCCTCCACTTT
V: TRBV2; D: TRBD2; size: few; J: TRBJ2-1; CDR3: CASSRLAGLSNEQFF; DNA: TGTGCCAGCAGTAGACTAGCGGGGTTGAGCAATGAGCAGTTCTTC
V: TRBV5-1; D: TRBD2; size: NA; J: TRBJ2-1; CDR3: CASSLYSGTDNEQFF; DNA: TGCGCCAGCAGCTTGTATAGCGGGACCGACAATGAGCAGTTCTTC
V: TRBV5-1; D: NA; size: NA; J: TRBJ2-3; CDR3: CASSLDSSTDTQYF; DNA: TGCGCCAGCAGCCTTGACAGTAGCACAGATACGCAGTATTTT
V: TRBV5-6; D: TRBD1; size: medium-sized; J: TRBJ1-5; CDR3: CASSHQGAGQPQHF; DNA: TGTGCCAGCAGCCACCAGGGGGCCGGGCAGCCCCAGCATTTT
V: TRBV11-2; D: TRBD1; size: NA; J: TRBJ2-1; CDR3: CASSWDRGGEQFF; DNA: TGTGCCAGCAGTTGGGACAGGGGGGGGGAGCAGTTCTTC
V: TRBV7-4; D: TRBD1; size: once; J: TRBJ1-2; CDR3: CASSPRQGAYLKGYGYTF; DNA: TGTGCCAGCAGCCCGCGGCAGGGGGCTTACCTCAAAGGCTATGGCTACACCTTC
V: TRBV5-1; D: TRBD2; size: NA; J: TRBJ2-4; CDR3: CASRTLAGGYKNIQYF; DNA: TGCGCCAGCAGGACGCTAGCGGGGGGCTACAAAAACATTCAGTACTTC
V: TRBV30; D: NA; size: NA; J: TRBJ1-2; CDR3: CAWNLWPNYGYTF; DNA: TGTGCCTGGAATCTCTGGCCTAACTATGGCTACACCTTC
V: TRBV2; D: NA; size: NA; J: TRBJ1-6; CDR3: CASSDGRGAHNSPLHF; DNA: TGTGCCAGCAGTGACGGCAGGGGCGCACATAATTCACCCCTCCACTTT
V: TRBV30; D: TRBD2; size: few; J: TRBJ2-1; CDR3: CAWSREGAEQFF; DNA: TGTGCCTGGAGCCGGGAGGGTGCTGAGCAGTTCTTC
V: TRBV7-2; D: TRBD1; size: NA; J: TRBJ1-5; CDR3: CASSPRTGNQPQHF; DNA: TGTGCCAGCAGCCCGAGGACAGGTAATCAGCCCCAGCATTTT